These 5 T cell receptor beta chains share one sample of origin, sequenced in a study of shared clonotypes between healthy human individuals. Some clones are missing from TCRdb's copy, which holds only in-frame ones; the method was immunoSEQ multiplex PCR. The sample lists 2 million to 2.5 million clones, 93% occurring once. What was sequenced was naive CD4+ T cells from PBMCs. Sample subset: CD45RA+ positively selected. These receptors originate from a man aged 18 to 35 in good health. Some clones in this sample may be carry-over from other donors' samples.

The J gene is TRBJ2-5, the V gene TRBV11-2, with a tentative D call TRBD1 (6 bases). The CDR3 runs to 13 residues. V was pared by 5 bases and J by 10 bases, with 17 bases between. Germline-derived CDR1 and CDR2 are SGHAT and FQNNGV. Here the CDR3 DNA reads TGTGCCAGCAGCCAGGGGCAGGGTTTTGACCAGTACTTC. Translation gives CASSQGQGFDQYF.

This chain joins TRBV5-1 and TRBJ2-5; 11 bases map to TRBD2. CDR1 SGHRS and CDR2 YFSETQ come from the germline V gene. This CDR3 is 16 amino acids long. The J segment lost 2 bases and the V segment lost 4 bases, leaving 7 bases of the junction unmatched. The CDR3 DNA is TGCGCCAGCAGCCTGGGGACTAGCGGAGGACAAGAGACCCAGTACTTC. As protein: CASSLGTSGGQETQYF.

This sequence joins TRBV10-3 and TRBJ1-2; tentative D call: TRBD1 (5 bases). Germline values: CDR1 ENHRY, CDR2 SYGVKD. The CDR3 totals 14 residues. Trimming stripped 4 bases from V and 7 bases from J, with 16 bases between. The CDR3 DNA follows: TGTGCCATCAGTGCTCTAACAGGTTCCGCTGGCTACACCTTC. Protein sequence: CAISALTGSAGYTF.

The rearrangement uses TRBV4-3 and TRBJ1-2; perhaps TRBD1 as D (6 bases). Trimming took 1 base from V and 5 from J, leaving 11 bases between them. CDR3 length equals 14 residues. The germline V gene has CDR1 LGHNA and CDR2 YSLEER. The CDR3 reads CASSQVGTSYGYTF. CDR3 DNA sequence: TGCGCCAGCAGCCAAGTCGGGACAAGTTATGGCTACACCTTC.

The chain combines TRBV28 with TRBJ1-5, with unresolved D. V was shortened by 6 bases and J by 5 bases, with 14 bases between the two germline ends. This CDR3 spans 14 amino acids. The germline V gene has CDR1 MDHEN and CDR2 SYDVKM. The CDR3 DNA reads TGTGCCAGCAGCCCCTCGGGGTCTCATCAGCCCCAGCATTTT. The encoded protein is CASSPSGSHQPQHF.